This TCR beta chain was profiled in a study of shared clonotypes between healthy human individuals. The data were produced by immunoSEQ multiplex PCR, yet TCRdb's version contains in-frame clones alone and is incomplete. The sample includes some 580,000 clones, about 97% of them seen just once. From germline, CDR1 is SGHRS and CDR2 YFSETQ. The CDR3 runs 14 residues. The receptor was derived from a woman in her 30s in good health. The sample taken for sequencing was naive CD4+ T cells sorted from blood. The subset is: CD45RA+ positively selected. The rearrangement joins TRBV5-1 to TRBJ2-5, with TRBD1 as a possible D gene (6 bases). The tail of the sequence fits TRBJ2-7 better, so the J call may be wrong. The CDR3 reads CASSLAGVPYEQYF. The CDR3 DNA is TGCGCCAGCAGCTTGGCAGGGGTCCCCTACGAGCAGTACTTC.